This TCR beta chain is drawn from a study of CD8 T cells in Susac syndrome. V was trimmed by 5 bases and J by 7 bases, leaving 15 bases between them. Germline CDR1 reads SGHTA; CDR2 reads FQGTGA. The CDR3 length is 14 residues. Sequencing of TCR beta covered CD8+ and CD4+ T cells obtained from blood. Healthy donors acted as controls, with matching for age and sex. The CD8+ and CD4+ T cells were negatively isolated, with the TEMRA cells enriched by FACS. Random hexamers were used to reverse transcribe the RNA input (roughly 0.5 to 1 ug). Amplification of TCR beta CDR3 used immunoSEQ multiplex PCR across 54 Vbeta and 13 Jbeta. TCRdb recomputed calls from the immunoSEQ multiplex PCR reads with MiXCR, one row per CDR3 protein. Here the sample spans more than 85,000 distinct CDR3 sequences, 90% to 96% being singletons.

The receptor comes from a human donor in good health. Sequenced material: CD4+ T cells from PBMCs. V gene TRBV7-3 combines with J gene TRBJ2-1; D might be TRBD1 (7 bases). The CDR3: CASSPPGGRNEQFF. CDR3 coding DNA: TGTGCCAGCAGCCCTCCAGGGGGGCGGAATGAGCAGTTCTTC.